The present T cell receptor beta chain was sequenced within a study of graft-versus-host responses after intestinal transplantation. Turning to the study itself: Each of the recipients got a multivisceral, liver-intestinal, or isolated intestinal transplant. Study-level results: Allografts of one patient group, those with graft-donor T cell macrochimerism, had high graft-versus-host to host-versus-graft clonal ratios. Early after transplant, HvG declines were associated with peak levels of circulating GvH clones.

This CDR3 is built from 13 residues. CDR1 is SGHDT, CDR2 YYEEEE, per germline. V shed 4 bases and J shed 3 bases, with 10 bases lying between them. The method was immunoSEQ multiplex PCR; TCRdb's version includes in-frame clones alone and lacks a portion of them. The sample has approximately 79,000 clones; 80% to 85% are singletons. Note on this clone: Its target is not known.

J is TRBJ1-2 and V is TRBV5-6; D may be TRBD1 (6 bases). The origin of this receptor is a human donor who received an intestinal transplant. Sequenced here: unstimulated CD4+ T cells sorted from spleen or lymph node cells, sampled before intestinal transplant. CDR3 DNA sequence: TGTGCCAGCAGCGCGGACAGTGACTATGGCTACACCTTC. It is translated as CASSADSDYGYTF.